The clone carrying this T cell receptor beta chain was detected once. Its antigen is undetermined. These data are taken from a study of radiation and T cells in renal cell carcinoma. TCRdb's table, derived via immunoSEQ multiplex PCR, lists solely in-frame clones and lacks some. The sample records more than 140,000 clones, over 65% being singletons. Time point indicated: baseline pretreatment blood. The treatment denotes: 15 Gy SBRT to primary tumor, nephrectomy 4 weeks later. The patient's renal cell carcinoma had clear cell pathology. Study-wide points: Baseline intratumoral clonotype presence is unknown without pretreatment biopsies. In blood, top tumor clones expanded by 2 weeks, shrinking by 4.

Trimming left V 0 bases short and J 3 bases short, with 10 bases between. The CDR3 is 15 residues long. Germline V gives CDR1 SGHRS, CDR2 YFSETQ. This material consisted of blood, taken from a patient whose treatment included radiotherapy and nephrectomy. The chain couples TRBV5-1 to TRBJ2-1, with D unclear. The receptor comes from a woman between 50 and 59 years old with renal cell carcinoma. The CDR3 is CASSLDRLIYNEQFF. Written as DNA, the CDR3 is TGCGCCAGCAGCTTGGATCGCCTGATCTACAATGAGCAGTTCTTC.